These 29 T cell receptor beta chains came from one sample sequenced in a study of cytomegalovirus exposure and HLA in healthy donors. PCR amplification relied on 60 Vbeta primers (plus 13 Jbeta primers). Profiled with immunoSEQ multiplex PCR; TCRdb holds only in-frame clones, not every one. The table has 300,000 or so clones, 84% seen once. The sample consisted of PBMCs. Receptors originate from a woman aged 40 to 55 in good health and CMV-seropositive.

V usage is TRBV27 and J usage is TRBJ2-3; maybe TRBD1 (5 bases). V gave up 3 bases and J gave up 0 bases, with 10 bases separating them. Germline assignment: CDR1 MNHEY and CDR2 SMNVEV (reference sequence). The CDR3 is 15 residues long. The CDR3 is CASSFDRSSTDTQYF. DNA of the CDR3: TGTGCCAGCAGTTTCGACAGATCTAGCACAGATACGCAGTATTTT.

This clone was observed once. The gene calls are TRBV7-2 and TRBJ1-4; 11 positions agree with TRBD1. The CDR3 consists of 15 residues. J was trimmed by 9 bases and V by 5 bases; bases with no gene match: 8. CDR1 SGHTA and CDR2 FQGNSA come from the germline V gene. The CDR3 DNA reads TGTGCCAGCAGCCTAGGGACAGGGGGATTGAAAAAACTGTTTTTT. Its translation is CASSLGTGGLKKLFF. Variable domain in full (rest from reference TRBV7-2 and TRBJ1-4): GAGVSQSPSNKVTEKGKDVELRCDPISGHTALYWYRQSLGQGLEFLIYFQGNSAPDKSGLPSDRFSAERTGGSVSTLTIQRTQQEDSAVYLCASSLGTGGLKKLFFGSGTQLSVL.

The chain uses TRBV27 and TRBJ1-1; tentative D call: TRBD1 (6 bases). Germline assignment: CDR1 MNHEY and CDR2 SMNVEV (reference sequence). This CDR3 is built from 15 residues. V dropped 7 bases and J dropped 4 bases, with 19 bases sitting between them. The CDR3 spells CASNHARGGGTEAFF. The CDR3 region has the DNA TGTGCCAGCAACCATGCCAGGGGAGGGGGCACTGAAGCTTTCTTT.

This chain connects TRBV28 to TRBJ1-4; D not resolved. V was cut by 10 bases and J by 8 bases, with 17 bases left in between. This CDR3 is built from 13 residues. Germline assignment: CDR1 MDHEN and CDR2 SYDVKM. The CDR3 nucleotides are TGTGCCACCCATGACACAACGGGGGAAAAACTGTTTTTT. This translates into CATHDTTGEKLFF.

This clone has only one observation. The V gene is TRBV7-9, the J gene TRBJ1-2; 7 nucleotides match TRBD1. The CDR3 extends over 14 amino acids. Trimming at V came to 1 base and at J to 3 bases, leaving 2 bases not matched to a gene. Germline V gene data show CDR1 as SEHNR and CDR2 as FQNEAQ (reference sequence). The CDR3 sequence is CASSLDDRDYGYTF. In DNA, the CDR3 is TGTGCCAGCAGCTTAGATGACAGGGACTATGGCTACACCTTC. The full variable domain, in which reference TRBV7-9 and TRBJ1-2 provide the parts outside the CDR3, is DTGVSQNPRHKITKRGQNVTFRCDPISEHNRLYWYRQTLGQGPEFLTYFQNEAQLEKSRLLSDRFSAERPKGSFSTLEIQRTEQGDSAMYLCASSLDDRDYGYTFGSGTRLTVV.

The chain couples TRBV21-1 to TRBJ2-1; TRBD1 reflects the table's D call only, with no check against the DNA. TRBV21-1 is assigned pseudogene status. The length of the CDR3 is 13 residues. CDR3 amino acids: CASSQGAQGEQFF. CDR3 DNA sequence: TGTGCCAGCAGCCAGGGGGCGCAGGGTGAGCAGTTCTTC.

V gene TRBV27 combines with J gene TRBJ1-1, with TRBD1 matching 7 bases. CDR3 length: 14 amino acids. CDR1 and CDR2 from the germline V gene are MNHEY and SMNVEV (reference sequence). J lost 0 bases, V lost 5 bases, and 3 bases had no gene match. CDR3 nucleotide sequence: TGTGCCAGCAGTCCCGGGACAGTGAACACTGAAGCTTTCTTT. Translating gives CASSPGTVNTEAFF.

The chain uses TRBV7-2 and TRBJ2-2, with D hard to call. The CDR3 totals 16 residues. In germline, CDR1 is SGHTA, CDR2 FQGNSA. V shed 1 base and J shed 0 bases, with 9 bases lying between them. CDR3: CASSLESETNTGELFF. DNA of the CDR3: TGTGCCAGCAGCTTAGAGTCCGAGACGAACACCGGGGAGCTGTTTTTT.

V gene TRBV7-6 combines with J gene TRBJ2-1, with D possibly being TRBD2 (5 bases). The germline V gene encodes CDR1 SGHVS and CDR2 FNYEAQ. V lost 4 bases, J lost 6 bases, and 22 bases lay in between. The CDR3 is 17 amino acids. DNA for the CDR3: TGTGCCAGCAGCTCCCGATTGAGCGGAATCCACTTCAATGAGCAGTTCTTC. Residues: CASSSRLSGIHFNEQFF.

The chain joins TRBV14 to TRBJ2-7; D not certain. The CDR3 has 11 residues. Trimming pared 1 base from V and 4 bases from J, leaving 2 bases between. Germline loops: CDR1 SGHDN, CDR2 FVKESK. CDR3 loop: CASSQAYEQYF. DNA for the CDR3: TGTGCCAGCAGCCAAGCATACGAGCAGTACTTC. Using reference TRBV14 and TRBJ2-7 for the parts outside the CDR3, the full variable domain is EAGVTQFPSHSVIEKGQTVTLRCDPISGHDNLYWYRRVMGKEIKFLLHFVKESKQDESGMPNNRFLAERTGGTYSTLKVQPAELEDSGVYFCASSQAYEQYFGPGTRLTVT.

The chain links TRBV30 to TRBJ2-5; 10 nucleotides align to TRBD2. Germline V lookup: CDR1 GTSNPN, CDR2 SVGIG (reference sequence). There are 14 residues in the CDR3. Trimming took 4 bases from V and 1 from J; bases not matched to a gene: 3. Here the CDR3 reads CAWTSGRGQETQYF. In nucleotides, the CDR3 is TGTGCCTGGACTAGCGGGAGAGGCCAAGAGACCCAGTACTTC.

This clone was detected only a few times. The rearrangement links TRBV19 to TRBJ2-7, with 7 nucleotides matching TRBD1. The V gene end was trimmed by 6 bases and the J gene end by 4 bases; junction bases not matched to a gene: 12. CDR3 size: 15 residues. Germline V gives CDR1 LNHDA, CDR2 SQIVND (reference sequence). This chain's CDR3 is CASSSTPGQTYEQYF. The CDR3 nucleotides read TGTGCCAGTAGCAGCACCCCGGGACAGACTTACGAGCAGTACTTC.

CDR3 protein: CASSGGQGGRAYEQYF. The DNA for the CDR3 is TGTGCCAGCAGCGGGGGACAGGGGGGGAGGGCTTACGAGCAGTACTTC. The chain combines TRBV9 with TRBJ2-7; 11 bases are a match to TRBD1. The CDR3 has 16 residues. Germline V lookup: CDR1 SGDLS, CDR2 YYNGEE. With V trimmed by 3 bases and J by 4 bases, 9 bases remained unmatched. Variable domain in full (rest from reference TRBV9 and TRBJ2-7): DSGVTQTPKHLITATGQRVTLRCSPRSGDLSVYWYQQSLDQGLQFLIQYYNGEERAKGNILERFSAQQFPDLHSELNLSSLELGDSALYFCASSGGQGGRAYEQYFGPGTRLTVT.

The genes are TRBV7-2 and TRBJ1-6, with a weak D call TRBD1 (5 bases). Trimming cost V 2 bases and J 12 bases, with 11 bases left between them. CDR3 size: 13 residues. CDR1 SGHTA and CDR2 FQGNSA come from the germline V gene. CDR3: CASSLLGGKPLHF. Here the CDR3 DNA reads TGTGCCAGCAGCTTATTGGGGGGGAAACCCCTCCACTTT.

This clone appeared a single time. The CDR3 protein is CASSLEGLAGPTGELFF. The DNA for the CDR3 is TGCGCCAGCAGCTTGGAGGGACTAGCGGGTCCCACCGGGGAGCTGTTTTTT. The gene calls are TRBV5-1 and TRBJ2-2; 12 bases are shared with TRBD2. Trimming at V came to 0 bases and at J to 4 bases, leaving 4 bases not matched to a gene. The length of the CDR3 is 17 residues. The germline CDR1 and CDR2 sequences are SGHRS and YFSETQ.

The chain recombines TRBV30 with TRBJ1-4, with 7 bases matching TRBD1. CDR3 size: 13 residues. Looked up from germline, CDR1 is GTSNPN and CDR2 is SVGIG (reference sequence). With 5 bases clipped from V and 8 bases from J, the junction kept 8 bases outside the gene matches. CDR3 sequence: CAWGRQGREKLFF. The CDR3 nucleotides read TGTGCCTGGGGACGACAGGGAAGGGAAAAACTGTTTTTT.

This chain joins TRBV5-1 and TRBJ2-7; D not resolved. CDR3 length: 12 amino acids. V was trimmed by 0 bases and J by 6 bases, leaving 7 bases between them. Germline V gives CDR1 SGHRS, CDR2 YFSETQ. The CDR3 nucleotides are TGCGCCAGCAGCTTGGTCGAGAGCGAGCAGTACTTC. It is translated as CASSLVESEQYF.

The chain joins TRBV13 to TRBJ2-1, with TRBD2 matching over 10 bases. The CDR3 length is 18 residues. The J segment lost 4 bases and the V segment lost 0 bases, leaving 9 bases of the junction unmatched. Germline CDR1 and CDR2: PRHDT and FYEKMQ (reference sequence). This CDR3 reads CASSLGRLAGPPYNEQFF. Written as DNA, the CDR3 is TGTGCCAGCAGCTTAGGGCGACTAGCGGGCCCACCATACAATGAGCAGTTCTTC.

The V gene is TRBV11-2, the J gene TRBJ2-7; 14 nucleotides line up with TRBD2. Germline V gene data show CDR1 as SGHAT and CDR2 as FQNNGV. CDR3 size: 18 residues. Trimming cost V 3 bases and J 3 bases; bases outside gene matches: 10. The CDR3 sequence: CASSLMGTSGSRIYEQYF. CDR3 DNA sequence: TGTGCCAGCAGCTTGATGGGGACTAGCGGGAGTAGGATCTACGAGCAGTACTTC.

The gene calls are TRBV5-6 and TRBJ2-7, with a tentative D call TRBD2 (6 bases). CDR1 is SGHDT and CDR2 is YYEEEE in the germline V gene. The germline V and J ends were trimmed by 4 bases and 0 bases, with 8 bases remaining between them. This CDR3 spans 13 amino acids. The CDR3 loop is CASSPGLSYEQYF. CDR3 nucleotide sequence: TGTGCCAGCAGCCCGGGACTCTCCTACGAGCAGTACTTC.

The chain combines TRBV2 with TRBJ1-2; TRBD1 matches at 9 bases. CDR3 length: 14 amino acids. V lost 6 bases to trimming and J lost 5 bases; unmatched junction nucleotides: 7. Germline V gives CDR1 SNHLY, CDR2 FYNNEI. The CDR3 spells CASRQQGARYGYTF. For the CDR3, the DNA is TGTGCCAGCAGGCAACAGGGGGCGCGTTATGGCTACACCTTC.

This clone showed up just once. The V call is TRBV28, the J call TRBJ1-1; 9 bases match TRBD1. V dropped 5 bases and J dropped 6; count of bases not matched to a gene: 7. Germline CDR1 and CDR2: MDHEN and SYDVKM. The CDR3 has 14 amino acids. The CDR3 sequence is CASSRDRGVPEAFF. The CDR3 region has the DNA TGTGCCAGCAGTCGCGACAGGGGGGTCCCTGAAGCTTTCTTT.

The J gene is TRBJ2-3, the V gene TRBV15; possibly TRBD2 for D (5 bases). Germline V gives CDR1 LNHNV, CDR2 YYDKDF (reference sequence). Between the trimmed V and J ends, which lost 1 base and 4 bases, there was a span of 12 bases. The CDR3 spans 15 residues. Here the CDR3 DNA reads TGTGCCACCAGCAGAGTATCGGGGAGTTCAGATACGCAGTATTTT. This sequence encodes CATSRVSGSSDTQYF. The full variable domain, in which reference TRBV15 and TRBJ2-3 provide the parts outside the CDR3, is DAMVIQNPRYQVTQFGKPVTLSCSQTLNHNVMYWYQQKSSQAPKLLFHYYDKDFNNEADTPDNFQSRRPNTSFCFLDIRSPGLGDTAMYLCATSRVSGSSDTQYFGPGTRLTVL.

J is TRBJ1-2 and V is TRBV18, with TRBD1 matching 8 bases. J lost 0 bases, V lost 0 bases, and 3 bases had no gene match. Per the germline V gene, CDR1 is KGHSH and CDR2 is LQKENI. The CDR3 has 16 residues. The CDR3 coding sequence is TGTGCCAGCTCACCACCGGGGACAGGTCCTAACTATGGCTACACCTTC. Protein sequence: CASSPPGTGPNYGYTF.

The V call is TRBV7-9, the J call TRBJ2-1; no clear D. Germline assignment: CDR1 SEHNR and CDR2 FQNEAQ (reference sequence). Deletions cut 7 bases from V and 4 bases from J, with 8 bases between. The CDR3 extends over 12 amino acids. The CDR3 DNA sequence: TGTGCCAGCACACAGACGTACAATGAGCAGTTCTTC. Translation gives CASTQTYNEQFF.

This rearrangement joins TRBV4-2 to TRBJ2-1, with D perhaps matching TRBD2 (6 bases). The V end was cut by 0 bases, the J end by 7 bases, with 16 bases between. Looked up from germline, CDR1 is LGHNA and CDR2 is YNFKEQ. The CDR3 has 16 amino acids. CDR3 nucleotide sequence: TGTGCCAGCAGCCAAGAGGGAGGAGTTGGGGGGAATGAGCAGTTCTTC. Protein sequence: CASSQEGGVGGNEQFF.

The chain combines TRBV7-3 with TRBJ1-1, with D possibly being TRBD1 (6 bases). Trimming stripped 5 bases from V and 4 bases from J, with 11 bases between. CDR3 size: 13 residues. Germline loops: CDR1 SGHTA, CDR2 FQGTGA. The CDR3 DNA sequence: TGTGCCAGCAGCCCAGGGACACTCACTGAAGCTTTCTTT. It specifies CASSPGTLTEAFF.

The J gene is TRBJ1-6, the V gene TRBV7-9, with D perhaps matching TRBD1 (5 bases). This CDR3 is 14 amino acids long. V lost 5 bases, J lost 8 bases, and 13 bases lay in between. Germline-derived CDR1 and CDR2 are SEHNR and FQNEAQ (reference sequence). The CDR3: CASSQLDSYSPLHF. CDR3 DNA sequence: TGTGCCAGCAGCCAACTCGACAGTTATTCACCCCTCCACTTT.

CDR3 sequence reads: CASRGQMNTEAFF. As DNA, the CDR3 is TGTGCCAGCCGGGGACAGATGAACACTGAAGCTTTCTTT. The rearrangement links TRBV13 to TRBJ1-1, with 7 bases lining up with TRBD1. CDR3 size: 13 residues. Germline V gene data show CDR1 as PRHDT and CDR2 as FYEKMQ (reference sequence). The junction had 3 bases not matched to a gene; V was cut back by 8 bases and J by 0 bases.